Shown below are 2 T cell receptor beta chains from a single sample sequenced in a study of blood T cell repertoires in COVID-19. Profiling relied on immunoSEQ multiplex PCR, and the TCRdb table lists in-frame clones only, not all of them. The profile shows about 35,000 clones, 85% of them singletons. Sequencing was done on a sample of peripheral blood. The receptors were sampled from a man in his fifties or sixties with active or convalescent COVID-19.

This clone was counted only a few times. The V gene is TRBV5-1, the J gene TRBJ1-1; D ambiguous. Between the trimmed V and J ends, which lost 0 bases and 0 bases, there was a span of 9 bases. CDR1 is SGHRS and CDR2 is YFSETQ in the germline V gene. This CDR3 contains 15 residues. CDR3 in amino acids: CASSLGSSLNTEAFF. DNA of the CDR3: TGCGCCAGCAGCTTGGGTAGCAGTTTGAACACTGAAGCTTTCTTT.

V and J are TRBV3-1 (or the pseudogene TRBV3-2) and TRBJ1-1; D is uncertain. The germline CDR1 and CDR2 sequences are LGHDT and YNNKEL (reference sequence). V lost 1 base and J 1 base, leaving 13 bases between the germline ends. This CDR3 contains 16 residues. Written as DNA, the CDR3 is TGTGCCAGCAGCCAAGGGTTGAGGGCGACGAACACTGAAGCTTTCTTT. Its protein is CASSQGLRATNTEAFF.